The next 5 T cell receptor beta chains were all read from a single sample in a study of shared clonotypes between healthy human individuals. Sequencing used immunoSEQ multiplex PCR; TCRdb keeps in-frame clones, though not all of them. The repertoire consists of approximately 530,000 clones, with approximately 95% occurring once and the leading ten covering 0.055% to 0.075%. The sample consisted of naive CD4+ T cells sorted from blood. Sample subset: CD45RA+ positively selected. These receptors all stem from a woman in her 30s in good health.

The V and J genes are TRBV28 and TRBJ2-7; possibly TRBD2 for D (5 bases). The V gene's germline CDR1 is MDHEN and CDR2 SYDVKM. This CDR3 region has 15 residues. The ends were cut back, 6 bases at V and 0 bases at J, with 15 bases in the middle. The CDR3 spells CASSPPPGNSYEQYF. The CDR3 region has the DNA TGTGCCAGCAGCCCCCCTCCGGGGAACTCCTACGAGCAGTACTTC.

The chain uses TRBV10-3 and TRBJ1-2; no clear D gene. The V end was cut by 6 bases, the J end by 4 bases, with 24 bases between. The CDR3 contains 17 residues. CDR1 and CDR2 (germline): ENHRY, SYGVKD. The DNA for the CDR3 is TGTGCCATCAGCGTACAACTCGGAACCCCAAGTAGCTATGGCTACACCTTC. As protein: CAISVQLGTPSSYGYTF.

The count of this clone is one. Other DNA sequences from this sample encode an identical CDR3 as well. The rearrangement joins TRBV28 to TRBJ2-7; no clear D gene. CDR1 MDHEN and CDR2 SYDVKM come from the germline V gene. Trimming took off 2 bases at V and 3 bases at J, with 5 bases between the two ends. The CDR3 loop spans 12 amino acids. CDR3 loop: CASSLGDYEQYF. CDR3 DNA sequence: TGTGCCAGCAGTTTAGGGGACTACGAGCAGTACTTC.

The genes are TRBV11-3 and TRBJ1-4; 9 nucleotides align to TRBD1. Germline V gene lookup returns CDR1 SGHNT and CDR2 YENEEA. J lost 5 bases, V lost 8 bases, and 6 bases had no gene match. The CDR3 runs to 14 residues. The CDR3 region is CASFRQGVNEKLFF. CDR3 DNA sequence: TGTGCCAGCTTCAGACAGGGGGTAAATGAAAAACTGTTTTTT.

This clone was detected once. DNA for the CDR3: TGTGCCAGCGGACCTGGACACCGCGGAGAAGCTTTCTTT. This gives the protein CASGPGHRGEAFF. V gene TRBV6-5 combines with J gene TRBJ1-1, with D perhaps matching TRBD1 (5 bases). Trimming cost V 8 bases and J 8 bases, with 18 bases left between them. CDR1 and CDR2 (germline): MNHEY, SVGAGI. This CDR3 comprises 13 residues.